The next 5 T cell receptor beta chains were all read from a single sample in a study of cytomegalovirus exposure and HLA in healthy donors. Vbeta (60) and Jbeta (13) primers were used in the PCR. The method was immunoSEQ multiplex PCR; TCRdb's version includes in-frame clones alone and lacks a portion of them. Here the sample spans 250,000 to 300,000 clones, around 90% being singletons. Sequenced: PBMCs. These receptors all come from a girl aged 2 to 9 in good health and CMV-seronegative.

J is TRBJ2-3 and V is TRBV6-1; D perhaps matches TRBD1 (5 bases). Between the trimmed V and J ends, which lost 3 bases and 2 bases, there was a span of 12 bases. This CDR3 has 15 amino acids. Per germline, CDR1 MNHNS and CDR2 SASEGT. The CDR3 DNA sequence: TGTGCCAGCAGTGACGGACAACGATTCACAGATACGCAGTATTTT. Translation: CASSDGQRFTDTQYF.

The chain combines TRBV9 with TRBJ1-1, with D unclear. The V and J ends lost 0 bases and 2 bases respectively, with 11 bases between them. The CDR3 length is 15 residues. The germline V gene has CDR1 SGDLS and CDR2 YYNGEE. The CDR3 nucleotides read TGTGCCAGCAGCGTAGAGTTTCGGGGAAACACTGAAGCTTTCTTT. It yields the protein CASSVEFRGNTEAFF.

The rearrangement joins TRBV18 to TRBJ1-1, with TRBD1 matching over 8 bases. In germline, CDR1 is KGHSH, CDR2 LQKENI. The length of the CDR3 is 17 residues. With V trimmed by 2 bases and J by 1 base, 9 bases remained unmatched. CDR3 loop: CASSPTQGARGNTEAFF. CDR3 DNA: TGTGCCAGCTCACCAACCCAGGGGGCGAGGGGGAACACTGAAGCTTTCTTT.

The CDR3 reads CASSRIKPGQGNSPLHF. The CDR3 nucleotides are TGCGCCAGCAGCAGGATTAAACCGGGACAGGGTAATTCACCCCTCCACTTT. V usage is TRBV5-1 and J usage is TRBJ1-6; 9 nucleotides align to TRBD1. V was pared by 4 bases and J by 6 bases, with 11 bases of the junction left unmatched. Germline assignment: CDR1 SGHRS and CDR2 YFSETQ. CDR3 length: 17 residues.

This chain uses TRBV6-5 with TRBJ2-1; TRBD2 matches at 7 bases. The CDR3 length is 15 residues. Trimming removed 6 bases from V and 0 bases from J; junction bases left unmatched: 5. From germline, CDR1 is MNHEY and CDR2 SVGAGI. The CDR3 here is CASRGAGPSYNEQFF. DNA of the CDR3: TGTGCCAGCAGAGGAGCGGGACCCTCCTACAATGAGCAGTTCTTC.